This TCR beta chain was sequenced for a study of response to subunit inactivated influenza vaccine. TCRdb reprocessed the RT-PCR reads with MiXCR, giving one entry per CDR3 protein. The sample contains 550,000 to 600,000 distinct CDR3 sequences, 10% to 15% of which appear only once. The V end lost 0 bases, the J end lost 4 bases, and 7 bases lay between the germline ends. The CDR3 length is 15 residues. Germline CDR1 LGHNA, CDR2 YSLEER. V gene TRBV4-3 combines with J gene TRBJ1-6; D unclear. This TCR came from a man aged 50 or older who received an inactivated influenza vaccine. Sequences were derived from PBMCs from blood, sampled on the day of vaccination. In nucleotides, the CDR3 is TGCGCCAGCAGCCAAGATTTTACGTATAATTCACCCCTCCACTTT. Translating gives CASSQDFTYNSPLHF.